The clone carrying this T cell receptor (beta chain) was counted at least ten times. Via MiXCR, TCRdb re-called the 5' RACE reads, giving one row per CDR3 protein. The sample has 80,000 to 85,000 distinct CDR3 sequences, 2.6% seen once. The data were taken from a study of neurological immune-mediated disorders. Germline V gene lookup returns CDR1 SGHRS and CDR2 YFSETQ. J gave up 8 bases and V 0 bases, and 14 bases lay outside the gene matches. CDR3 size: 19 residues. The sequence derives from a woman between 25 and 40 years old with multiple sclerosis. The chain joins TRBV5-1 to TRBJ2-1, with 13 bases matching TRBD2. Sequencing was carried out using PBMCs. The CDR3 sequence: CASSLVPLQTSGRLHEQFF. In nucleotides, the CDR3 is TGCGCCAGCAGCTTGGTCCCGCTTCAGACTAGCGGGAGGCTCCATGAGCAGTTCTTC. Full variable domain (missing parts from reference TRBV5-1 and TRBJ2-1): KAGVTQTPRYLIKTRGQQVTLSCSPISGHRSVSWYQQTPGQGLQFLFEYFSETQRNKGNFPGRFSGRQFSNSRSEMNVSTLELGDSALYLCASSLVPLQTSGRLHEQFFGPGTRLTVL.